Below are 3 T cell receptor beta chains sequenced from a single sample in a study of cytomegalovirus exposure and HLA in healthy donors (dated by TCRdb to about 2017). Receptor libraries were prepared by the immunoSEQ multiplex PCR assay. For the multiplex PCR, a mixture combining 60 forward primers for TCR Vbeta segments and 13 reverse primers for TCR Jbeta segments was used. In its TCRdb copy, this immuneACCESS table keeps in-frame sequences only and misses some clones. Where compared with another copy, unresolved V genes explain less than half of these, and the others have no known cause. Recorded for this sample are fewer than 130,000 clones; roughly 84% of them occurred a single time. Of the sample, roughly 6.2% falls within the top ten clones. The sequencing sample was made of PBMCs. All receptors derive from a young man in good health and CMV-seropositive.

V gene TRBV5-6 combines with J gene TRBJ2-7; 10 bases fit TRBD2. The CDR3 is made up of 17 amino acids. Germline V lookup: CDR1 SGHDT, CDR2 YYEEEE. The J segment lost 6 bases and the V segment lost 1 base, leaving 13 bases of the junction unmatched. The CDR3 reads CASSLWVLAGATSEQYF. CDR3 sequence (DNA): TGTGCCAGCAGCTTGTGGGTCCTAGCGGGGGCGACTTCCGAGCAGTACTTC.

In this sample, this clone turned up a few times. The J gene is TRBJ1-5, the V gene TRBV6-5; D perhaps matches TRBD1 (5 bases). V lost 2 bases and J lost 1, with 9 bases in between. The CDR3 covers 15 residues. Germline CDR1 and CDR2: MNHEY and SVGAGI. This CDR3 is CASSYRGSSNQPQHF. The DNA of the CDR3 is TGTGCCAGCAGTTACAGGGGCTCGAGCAATCAGCCCCAGCATTTT.

The V and J genes are TRBV6-5 and TRBJ2-7; D unresolved. V was cut by 0 bases and J by 2 bases, with 14 bases left in between. Germline loops: CDR1 MNHEY, CDR2 SVGAGI. The CDR3 has 16 residues. CDR3 bases: TGTGCCAGCAGTTACTCTGCGACAACCTTGGCCTACGAGCAGTACTTC. Encoded protein: CASSYSATTLAYEQYF.